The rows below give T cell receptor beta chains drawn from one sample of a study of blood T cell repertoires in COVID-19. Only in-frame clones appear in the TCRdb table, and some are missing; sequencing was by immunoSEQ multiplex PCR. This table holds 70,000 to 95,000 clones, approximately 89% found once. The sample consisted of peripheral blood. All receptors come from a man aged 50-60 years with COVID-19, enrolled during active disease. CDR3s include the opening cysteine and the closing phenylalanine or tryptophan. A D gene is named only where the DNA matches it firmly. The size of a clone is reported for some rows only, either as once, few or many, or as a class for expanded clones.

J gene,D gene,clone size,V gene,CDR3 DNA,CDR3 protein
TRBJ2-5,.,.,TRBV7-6,TGTGCCAGCAGCTTAGGTCCTCTGGAGACCCAGTACTTC,CASSLGPLETQYF
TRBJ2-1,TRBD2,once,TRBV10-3,TGTGCCATCAGTGAGACAGTAGCGGGAGCGGTCAATGAGCAGTTCTTC,CAISETVAGAVNEQFF
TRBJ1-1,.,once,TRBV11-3,TGTGCCAGCAGCCTATACAGGGACACTGAAGCTTTCTTT,CASSLYRDTEAFF
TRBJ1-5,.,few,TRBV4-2,TGTGCCAGCAGCCAGAGACAGGACCATCAGCCCCAGCATTTT,CASSQRQDHQPQHF
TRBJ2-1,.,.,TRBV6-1,TGTGCCAGCAGTGAATTCGGGCGGGACCGAAATGAGCAGTTCTTC,CASSEFGRDRNEQFF
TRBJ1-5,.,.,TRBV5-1,TGCGCCAGCAGCCGGACACCCGATAGCAATCAGCCCCAGCATTTT,CASSRTPDSNQPQHF
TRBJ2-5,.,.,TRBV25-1,TGTGCCAGCAGTGCGCCCCGGGGGAAGGGAGAGACCCAGTACTTC,CASSAPRGKGETQYF
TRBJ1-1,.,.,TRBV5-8,TGTGCCAGCAGCTTGGCCCGGCGGACTGAAGCTTTCTTT,CASSLARRTEAFF
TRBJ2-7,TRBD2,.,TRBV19,TGTGCCAGTAGCGGGACTAGCGGTTACTCCTACGAGCAGTACTTC,CASSGTSGYSYEQYF
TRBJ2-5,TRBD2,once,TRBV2,TGTGCCAGCAGTGAGGGACTAGCGGGAGGAGAGACCCAGTACTTC,CASSEGLAGGETQYF
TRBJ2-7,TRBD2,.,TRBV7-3,TGTGCCAGCAGCTTAAGAGGGGGACTAGCGGGAGTACCTCCTTACGAGCAGTACTTC,CASSLRGGLAGVPPYEQYF
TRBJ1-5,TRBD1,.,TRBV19,TGTGCCAGTAGTTCCACGACAGGGGGGCCTCCCAATCAGCCCCAGCATTTT,CASSSTTGGPPNQPQHF
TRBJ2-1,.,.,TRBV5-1,TGCGCCAGCAGCTTGATGCGGCGGAGCTCCTACAATGAGCAGTTCTTC,CASSLMRRSSYNEQFF
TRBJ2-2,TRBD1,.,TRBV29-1,TGCAGCGCTCGTCTTTCGGGACAGGGGGCGACCGGGGAGCTGTTTTTT,CSARLSGQGATGELFF
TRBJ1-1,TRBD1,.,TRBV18,TGTGCCAGCTCACCTAAGACAGGGGACACTGAAGCTTTCTTT,CASSPKTGDTEAFF
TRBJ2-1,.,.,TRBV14,TGTGCCAGCAGCCCCCCCAGCCCTAGCCGCTCCTACAATGAGCAGTTCTTC,CASSPPSPSRSYNEQFF
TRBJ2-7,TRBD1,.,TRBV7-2,TGTGCCAGCAGCTTATGGACAGGGTCCTACGAGCAGTACTTC,CASSLWTGSYEQYF
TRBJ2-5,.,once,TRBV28,TGTGCCAGCAGTTTGGGAGGAAAAGAGACCCAGTACTTC,CASSLGGKETQYF
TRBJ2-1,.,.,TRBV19,TGTGCCAGTAGTATGCAGGGAACCAATGAGCAGTTCTTC,CASSMQGTNEQFF
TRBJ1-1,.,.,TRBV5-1,TGCGCCAGCAGCTTGGATTTCAGGGCAGGTCCGATGAACACTGAAGCTTTCTTT,CASSLDFRAGPMNTEAFF
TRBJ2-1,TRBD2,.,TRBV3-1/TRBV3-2,TGTGCCAGCAGCCAAGTGCTAGCGGGAGATGAGCAGTTCTTC,CASSQVLAGDEQFF
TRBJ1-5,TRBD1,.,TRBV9,TGTGCCAGCAGCACGGGACAGGGGGCCGGTCAGCCCCAGCATTTT,CASSTGQGAGQPQHF
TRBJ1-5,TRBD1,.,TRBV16,TGTGCCAGCAGCCGGGCCGACAGGGCCGGACAGCCCCAGCATTTT,CASSRADRAGQPQHF
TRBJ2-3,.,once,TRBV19,TGTGCCAGTAGTATGGGCAAAAGCACAGATACGCAGTATTTT,CASSMGKSTDTQYF
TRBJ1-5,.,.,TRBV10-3,TGTGCCATCAGTGAGCTCCAGGGTAGTCAGCCCCAGCATTTT,CAISELQGSQPQHF
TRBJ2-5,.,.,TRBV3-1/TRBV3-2,TGTGCCAGCAGCCAAGATGGGGCTACGACCCAGTACTTC,CASSQDGATTQYF
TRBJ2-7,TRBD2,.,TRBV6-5,TGTGCCAGCAGCAACACAGCGGGAGTTGGCGAGCAGTACTTC,CASSNTAGVGEQYF
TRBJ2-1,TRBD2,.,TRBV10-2,TGCGCCAGCAGTAAGGTGGCCACTAGCGGGAGTAATGAGCAGTTCTTC,CASSKVATSGSNEQFF
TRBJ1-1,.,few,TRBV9,TGTGCCAGCAGCCCTATTACAGGGACCACTGAAGCTTTCTTT,CASSPITGTTEAFF
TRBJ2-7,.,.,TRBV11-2,TGTGCCAGCAGCCCCCGACTAGACTCCCACGAGCAGTACTTC,CASSPRLDSHEQYF
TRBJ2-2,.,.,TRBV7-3,TGTGCCAGCAGCGCGACGGCCCGGGGCACCGGGGAGCTGTTTTTT,CASSATARGTGELFF
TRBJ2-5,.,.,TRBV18,TGTGCCAGCTCACCCAGTCAAGAGACCCAGTACTTC,CASSPSQETQYF
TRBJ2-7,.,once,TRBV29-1,TGCAGCGCCCGACAGTCCAAGGAGCAGTACTTC,CSARQSKEQYF
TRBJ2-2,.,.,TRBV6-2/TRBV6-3,TGTGCCAGCAGTCGTCCCGCGTTAAGGGGCAGGAACACCGGGGAGCTGTTTTTT,CASSRPALRGRNTGELFF
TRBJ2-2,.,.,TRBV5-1,TGCGCCAGCAGCCCGGACACCTCCACCGGGGAGCTGTTTTTT,CASSPDTSTGELFF
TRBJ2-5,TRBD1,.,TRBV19,TGTGCCAGCAAGCCGGGACAGGGGAAAGAGACCCAGTACTTC,CASKPGQGKETQYF
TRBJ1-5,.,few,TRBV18,TGTGCCAGCTCACCGGGGGAGGGTCAGCCCCAGCATTTT,CASSPGEGQPQHF
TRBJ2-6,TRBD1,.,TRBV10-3,TGTGCCATCAGTGCCGGGACAGGGGGCATCCCGTCTGGGGCCAACGTCCTGACTTTC,CAISAGTGGIPSGANVLTF
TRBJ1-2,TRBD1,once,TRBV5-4,TGTGCCAGCAGCTTGGGGCAGACAGGGTTTATAGGCTACACCTTC,CASSLGQTGFIGYTF
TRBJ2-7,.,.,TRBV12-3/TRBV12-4,TGTGCCAGCAGCCGACAGGCCACCTACGAGCAGTACTTC,CASSRQATYEQYF
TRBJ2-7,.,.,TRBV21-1,TGTGCCAGCAGCAAATATTCCTCCGGGACAGGGGAACACGAGCAGTACTTC,CASSKYSSGTGEHEQYF
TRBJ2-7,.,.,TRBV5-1,TGCGCCAGCAGCTTGGCCGGGATCTACGAGCAGTACTTC,CASSLAGIYEQYF
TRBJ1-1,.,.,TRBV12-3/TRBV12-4,TGTGCCAGCTCCCGGGGGAACACTGAAGCTTTCTTT,CASSRGNTEAFF
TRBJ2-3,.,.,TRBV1,TGCACCAGCAGCCAAACTAGCCCAGATACGCAGTATTTT,CTSSQTSPDTQYF
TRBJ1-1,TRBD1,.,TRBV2,TGTGCCAGCAGCCCGACAGGGCGGACTGAAGCTTTCTTT,CASSPTGRTEAFF
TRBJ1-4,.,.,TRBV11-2,TGTGCCAGCAGCGGGAGGCAAAATGAAAAACTGTTTTTT,CASSGRQNEKLFF
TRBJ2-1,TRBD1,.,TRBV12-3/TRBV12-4,TGTGCCAGCAGCAATAGGGGACAGGAGTTCTTC,CASSNRGQEFF
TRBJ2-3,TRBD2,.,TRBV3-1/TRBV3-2,TGTGCCAGCAGCCAAGATCGCCCTAGCGGTTTTAGCACAGATACGCAGTATTTT,CASSQDRPSGFSTDTQYF
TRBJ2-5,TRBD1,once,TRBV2,TGTGCCAGCAGTGGGACAGGAAAGGAGACCCAGTACTTC,CASSGTGKETQYF
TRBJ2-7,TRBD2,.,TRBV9,TGTGCCAGCAGCGGGACTAGCGGGAGCTACGAGCAGTACTTC,CASSGTSGSYEQYF
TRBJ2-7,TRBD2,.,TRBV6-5,TGTGCCAGCAGTTACTCTAGCGGGGAATACGAGCAGTACTTC,CASSYSSGEYEQYF
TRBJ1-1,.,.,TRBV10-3,TGTGCCACTTACACGGACAGAATGACTGAAGCTTTCTTT,CATYTDRMTEAFF
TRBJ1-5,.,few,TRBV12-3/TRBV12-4,TGTGCCAGCAGTCTACCCCCTGAGCCCCAGCATTTT,CASSLPPEPQHF